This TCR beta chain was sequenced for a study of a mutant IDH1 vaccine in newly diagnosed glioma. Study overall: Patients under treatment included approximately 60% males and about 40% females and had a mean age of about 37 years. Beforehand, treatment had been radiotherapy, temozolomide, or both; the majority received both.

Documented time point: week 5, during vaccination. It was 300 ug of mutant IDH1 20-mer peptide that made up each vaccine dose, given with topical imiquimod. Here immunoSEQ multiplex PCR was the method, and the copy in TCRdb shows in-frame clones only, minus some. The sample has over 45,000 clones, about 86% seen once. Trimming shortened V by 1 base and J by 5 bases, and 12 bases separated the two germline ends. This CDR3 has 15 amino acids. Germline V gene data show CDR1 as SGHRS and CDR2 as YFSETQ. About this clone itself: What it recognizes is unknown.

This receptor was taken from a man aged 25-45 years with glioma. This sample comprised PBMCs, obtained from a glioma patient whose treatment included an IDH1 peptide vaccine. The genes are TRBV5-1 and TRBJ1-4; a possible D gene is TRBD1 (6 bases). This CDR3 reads CASSLRGHPNEKLFF. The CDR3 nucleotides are TGCGCCAGCAGCTTGCGGGGACACCCCAATGAAAAACTGTTTTTT.